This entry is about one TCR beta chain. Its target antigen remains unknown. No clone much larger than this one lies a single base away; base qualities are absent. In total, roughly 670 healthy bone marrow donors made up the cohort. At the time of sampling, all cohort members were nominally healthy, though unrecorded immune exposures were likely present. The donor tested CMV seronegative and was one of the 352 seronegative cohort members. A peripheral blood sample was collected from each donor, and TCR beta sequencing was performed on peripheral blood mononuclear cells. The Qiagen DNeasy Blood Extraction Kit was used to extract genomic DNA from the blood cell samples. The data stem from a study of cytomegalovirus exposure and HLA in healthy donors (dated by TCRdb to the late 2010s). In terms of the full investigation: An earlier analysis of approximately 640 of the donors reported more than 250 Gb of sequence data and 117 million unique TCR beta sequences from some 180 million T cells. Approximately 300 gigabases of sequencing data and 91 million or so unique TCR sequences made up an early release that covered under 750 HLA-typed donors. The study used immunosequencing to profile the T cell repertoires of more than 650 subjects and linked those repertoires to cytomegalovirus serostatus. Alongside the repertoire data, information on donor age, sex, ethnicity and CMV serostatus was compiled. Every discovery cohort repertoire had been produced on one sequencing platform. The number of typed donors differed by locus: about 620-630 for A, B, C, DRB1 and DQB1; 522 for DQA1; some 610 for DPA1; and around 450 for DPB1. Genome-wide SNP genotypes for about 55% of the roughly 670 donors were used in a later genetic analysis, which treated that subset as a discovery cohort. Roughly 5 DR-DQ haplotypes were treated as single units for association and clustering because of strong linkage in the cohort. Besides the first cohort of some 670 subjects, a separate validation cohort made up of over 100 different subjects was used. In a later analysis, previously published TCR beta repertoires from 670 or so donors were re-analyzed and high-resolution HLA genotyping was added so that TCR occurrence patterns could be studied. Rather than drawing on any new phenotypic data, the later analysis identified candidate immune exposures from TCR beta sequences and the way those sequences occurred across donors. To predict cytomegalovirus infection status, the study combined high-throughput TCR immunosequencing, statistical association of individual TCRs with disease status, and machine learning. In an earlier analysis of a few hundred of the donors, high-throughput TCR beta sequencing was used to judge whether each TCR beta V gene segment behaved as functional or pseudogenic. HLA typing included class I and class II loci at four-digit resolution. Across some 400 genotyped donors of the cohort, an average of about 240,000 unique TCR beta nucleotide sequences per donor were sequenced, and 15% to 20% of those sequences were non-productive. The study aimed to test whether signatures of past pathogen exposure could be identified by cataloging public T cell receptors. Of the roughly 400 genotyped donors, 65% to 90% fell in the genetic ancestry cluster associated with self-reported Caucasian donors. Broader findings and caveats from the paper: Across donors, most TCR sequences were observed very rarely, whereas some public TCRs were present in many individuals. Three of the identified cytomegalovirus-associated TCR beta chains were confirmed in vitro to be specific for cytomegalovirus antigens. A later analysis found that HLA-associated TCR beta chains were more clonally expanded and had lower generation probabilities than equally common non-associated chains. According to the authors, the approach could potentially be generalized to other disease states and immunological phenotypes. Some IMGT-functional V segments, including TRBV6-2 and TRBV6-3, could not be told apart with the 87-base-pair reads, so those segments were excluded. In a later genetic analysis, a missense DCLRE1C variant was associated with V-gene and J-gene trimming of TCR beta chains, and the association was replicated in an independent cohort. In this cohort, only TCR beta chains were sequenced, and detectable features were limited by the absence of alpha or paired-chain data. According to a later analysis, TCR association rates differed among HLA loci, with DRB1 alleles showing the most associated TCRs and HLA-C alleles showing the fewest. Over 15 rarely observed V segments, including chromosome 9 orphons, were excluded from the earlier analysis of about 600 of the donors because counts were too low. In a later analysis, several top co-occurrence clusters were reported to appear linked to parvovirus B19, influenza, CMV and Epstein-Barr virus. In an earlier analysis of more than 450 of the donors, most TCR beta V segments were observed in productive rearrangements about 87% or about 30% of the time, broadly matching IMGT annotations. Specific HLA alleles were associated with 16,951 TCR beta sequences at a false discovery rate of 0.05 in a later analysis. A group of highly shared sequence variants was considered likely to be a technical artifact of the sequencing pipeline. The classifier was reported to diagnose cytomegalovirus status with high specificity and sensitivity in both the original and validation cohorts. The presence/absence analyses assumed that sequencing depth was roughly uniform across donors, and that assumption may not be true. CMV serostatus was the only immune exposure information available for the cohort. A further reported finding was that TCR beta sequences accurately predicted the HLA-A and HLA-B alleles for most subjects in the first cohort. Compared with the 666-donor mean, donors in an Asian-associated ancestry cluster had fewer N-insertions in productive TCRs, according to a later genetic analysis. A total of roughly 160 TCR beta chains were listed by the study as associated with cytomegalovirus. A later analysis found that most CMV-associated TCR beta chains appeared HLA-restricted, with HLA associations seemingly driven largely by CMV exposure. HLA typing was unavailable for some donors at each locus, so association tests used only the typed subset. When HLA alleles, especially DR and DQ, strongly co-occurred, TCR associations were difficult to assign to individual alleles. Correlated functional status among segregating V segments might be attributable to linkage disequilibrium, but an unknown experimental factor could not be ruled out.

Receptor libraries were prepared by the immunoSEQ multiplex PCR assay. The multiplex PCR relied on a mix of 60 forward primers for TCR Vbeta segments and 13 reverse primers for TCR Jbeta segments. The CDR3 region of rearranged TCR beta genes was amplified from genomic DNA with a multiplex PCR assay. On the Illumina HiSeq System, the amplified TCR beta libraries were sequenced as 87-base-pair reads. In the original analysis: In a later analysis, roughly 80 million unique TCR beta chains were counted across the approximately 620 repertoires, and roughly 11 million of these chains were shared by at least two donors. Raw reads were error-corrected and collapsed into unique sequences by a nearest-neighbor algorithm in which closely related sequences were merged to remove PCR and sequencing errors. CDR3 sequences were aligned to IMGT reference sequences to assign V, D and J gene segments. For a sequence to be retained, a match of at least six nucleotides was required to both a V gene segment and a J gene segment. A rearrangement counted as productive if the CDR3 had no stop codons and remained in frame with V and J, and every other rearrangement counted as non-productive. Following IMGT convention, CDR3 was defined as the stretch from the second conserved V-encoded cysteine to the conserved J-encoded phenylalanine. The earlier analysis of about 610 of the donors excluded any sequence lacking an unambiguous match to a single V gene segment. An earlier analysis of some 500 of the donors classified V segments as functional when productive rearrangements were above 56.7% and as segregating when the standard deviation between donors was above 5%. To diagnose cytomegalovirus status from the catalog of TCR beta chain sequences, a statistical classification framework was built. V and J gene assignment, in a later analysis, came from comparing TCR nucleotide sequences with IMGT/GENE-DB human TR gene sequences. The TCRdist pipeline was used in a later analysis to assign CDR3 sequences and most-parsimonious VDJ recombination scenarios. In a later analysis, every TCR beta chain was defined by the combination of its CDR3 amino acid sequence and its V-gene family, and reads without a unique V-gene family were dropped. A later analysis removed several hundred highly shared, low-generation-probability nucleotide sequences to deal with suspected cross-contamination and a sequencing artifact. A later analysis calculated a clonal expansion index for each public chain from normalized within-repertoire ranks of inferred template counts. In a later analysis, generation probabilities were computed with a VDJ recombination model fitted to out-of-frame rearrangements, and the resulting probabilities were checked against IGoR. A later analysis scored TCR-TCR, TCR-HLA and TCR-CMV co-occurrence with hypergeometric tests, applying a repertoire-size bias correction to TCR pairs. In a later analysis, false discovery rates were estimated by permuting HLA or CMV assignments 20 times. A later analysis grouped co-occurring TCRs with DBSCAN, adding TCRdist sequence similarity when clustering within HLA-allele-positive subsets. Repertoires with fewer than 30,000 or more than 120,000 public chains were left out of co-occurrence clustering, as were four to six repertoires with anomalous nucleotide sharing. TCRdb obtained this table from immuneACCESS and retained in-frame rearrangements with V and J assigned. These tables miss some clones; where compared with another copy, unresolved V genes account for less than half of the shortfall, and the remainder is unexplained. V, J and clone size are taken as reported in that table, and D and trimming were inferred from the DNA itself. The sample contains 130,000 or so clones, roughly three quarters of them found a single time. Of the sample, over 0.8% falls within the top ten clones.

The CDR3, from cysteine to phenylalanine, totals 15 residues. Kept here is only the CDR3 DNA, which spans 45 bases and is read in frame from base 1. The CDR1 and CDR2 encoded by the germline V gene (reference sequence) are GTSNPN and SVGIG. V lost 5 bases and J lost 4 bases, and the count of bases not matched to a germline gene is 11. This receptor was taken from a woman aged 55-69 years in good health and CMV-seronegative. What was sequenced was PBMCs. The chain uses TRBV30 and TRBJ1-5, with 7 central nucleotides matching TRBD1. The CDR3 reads CAWQSRDSLNQPQHF. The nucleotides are TGTGCCTGGCAAAGTAGGGACAGTTTAAATCAGCCCCAGCATTTT.